This T cell receptor (beta chain) was identified during a study of blood T cell repertoires in COVID-19. In the original workflow: Reference gene primer amplification yielded estimated nucleated cell counts. Repertoires were generated with immunoSEQ multiplex PCR, while TCRdb's copy carries only in-frame clones and drops some. The V and J calls and the clone size are those of that table, but D and trimming were determined from the DNA. Among roughly 330,000 clones listed, about nine tenths were seen once. CDR3 length equals 13 residues. The V end was cut by 6 bases, the J end by 0 bases, with 8 bases between. From germline, CDR1 is MNHEY and CDR2 SVGAGI.

The sequence derives from a young man with COVID-19, enrolled during active disease. Sequences were obtained from peripheral blood. The V and J genes are TRBV6-5 and TRBJ1-2, with D perhaps TRBD1 (6 bases). The CDR3 reads CASSWTANYGYTF. The CDR3 bases are TGTGCCAGCAGCTGGACAGCTAACTATGGCTACACCTTC.